This T cell receptor (beta chain) was retrieved from a study of cytomegalovirus exposure and HLA in healthy donors. As for the study in general: A later analysis reported the 130 or so validation repertoires used the same platform as the approximately 650 first-cohort repertoires. Study observations and caveats: The study listed 164 cytomegalovirus-associated TCR beta chains. That first-cohort TCR clusters tended to co-occur in the 95 to 150 validation repertoires was found in a later analysis. Reports described diagnosis of cytomegalovirus status by the classifier as highly specific and sensitive.

With respect to this clone: Antigen: not known.

V was trimmed by 1 base and J by 12 bases, leaving 12 bases between them. The CDR3 runs to 12 residues. Germline-derived CDR1 and CDR2 are MNHNS and SASEGT. The assay was immunoSEQ multiplex PCR, and TCRdb's table has in-frame clones only and misses some. The sample yields 150,000 to 200,000 clones, roughly 96% seen once. Sequencing used PBMCs. The sequence was obtained from a young woman in good health and CMV-seronegative. The chain links TRBV6-1 to TRBJ1-2, with TRBD1 as a possible D gene (5 bases). CDR3 DNA: TGTGCCAGCAGTGAAGGAAGACAGTCGCACACCTTC. Its translation: CASSEGRQSHTF.